This T cell receptor beta chain derives from a study of T-cell reconstitution after alpha-beta-depleted transplantation in children. The CDR3 length is 14 residues. The V segment lost 6 bases and the J segment 4 bases; nucleotides outside the gene matches: 9. From germline, CDR1 is DFQATT and CDR2 SNEGSKA (reference sequence). The TCRbeta library was prepared with unique molecular identifiers. Via MiXCR, TCRdb re-called the PCR reads, giving one row per CDR3 protein. The sample lists roughly 350,000 distinct CDR3 sequences, approximately 10% occurring once. The material was PBMCs from the stem cell graft donor, obtained from the stem cell graft. This chain links TRBV20-1 with TRBJ2-1; the match to TRBD2 covers 7 bases. The TCR was taken from a human donor who donated a stem cell graft to a child with acute lymphoblastic leukemia. The CDR3 loop is CSAASSGGYNEQFF. The CDR3 coding sequence is TGCAGTGCCGCCTCTAGCGGAGGTTACAATGAGCAGTTCTTC.